This T cell receptor beta chain was identified during a study of control samples from healthy donors and cancer patients. Trimming stripped 2 bases from V and 4 bases from J, with 12 bases between. The CDR3 sequence is 15 residues long. CDR1 and CDR2 from the germline V gene are MNHNS and SASEGT. Libraries were prepared by immunoSEQ multiplex PCR; TCRdb keeps only in-frame clonotypes and omits some of them. There are about 160,000 clones in the sample; over 85% occur only once, and about 12% lies in the top ten. Sequencing was carried out using blood. J is TRBJ2-1 and V is TRBV6-1; a weak D match, TRBD2 (6 bases). The receptor was derived from a young man in good health. This chain's CDR3 is CASSELRRVYNEQFF. The CDR3 nucleotides are TGTGCCAGCAGTGAACTGAGGAGGGTATACAATGAGCAGTTCTTC.